Presented here are 21 T cell receptor beta chains from one specimen sequenced in a study of cytomegalovirus exposure and HLA in healthy donors. Amplification used 60 Vbeta primers and 13 Jbeta primers. The protocol was immunoSEQ multiplex PCR, while the TCRdb copy is restricted to in-frame clones and leaves out a portion. The sample comprises fewer than 250,000 clones, around 80% of which are singletons, and 2.5% to 3% rests with the top ten. The sample consisted of PBMCs. The source of these receptors is a man aged 30 to 45 in good health and CMV-seronegative.

This clone appeared a few times. DNA for the CDR3: TGTGCCAGTAGTACCTGGGACAGGGCCACCGGGGAGCTGTTTTTT. Residues: CASSTWDRATGELFF. The chain is built from TRBV19 and TRBJ2-2; 9 bases are a match to TRBD1. J gave up 4 bases and V 4 bases, and 4 bases lay outside the gene matches. This CDR3 contains 15 residues. Germline V CDR1 and CDR2: LNHDA, SQIVND (reference sequence).

V gene TRBV7-2 combines with J gene TRBJ1-3, with D possibly being TRBD1 (6 bases). Germline-derived CDR1 and CDR2 are SGHTA and FQGNSA. The CDR3 totals 15 residues. The V and J ends lost 1 base and 9 bases respectively, with 16 bases between them. CDR3 loop: CASSLDRASGGTIYF. The CDR3 coding sequence is TGTGCCAGCAGCTTAGACAGGGCCTCTGGCGGCACCATATATTTT.

V and J are TRBV10-3 and TRBJ1-1; tentative D call: TRBD1 (5 bases). The germline gives CDR1 ENHRY, CDR2 SYGVKD. The CDR3 has 15 amino acids. The V and J ends lost 4 bases and 0 bases respectively, with 12 bases between them. The CDR3 nucleotides read TGTGCCATCAGTGCCCTCGACAGTGTGAACACTGAAGCTTTCTTT. This encodes CAISALDSVNTEAFF.

In nucleotides, the CDR3 is TGTGCCAGCAGTCCGACAGTTATCGCAGATACGCAGTATTTT. Translated: CASSPTVIADTQYF. This rearrangement joins TRBV2 to TRBJ2-3; TRBD1 might be the D (5 bases). Germline V gives CDR1 SNHLY, CDR2 FYNNEI. The ends were cut back, 5 bases at V and 4 bases at J, with 13 bases in the middle. The CDR3 totals 14 residues.

In its sample, this clone was seen once. The chain carries TRBV19 and TRBJ2-1; the match to TRBD2 covers 10 bases. The trim removed 6 bases at V and 0 bases at J, leaving 5 bases unmatched. CDR3 length equals 16 residues. CDR1 and CDR2 (germline): LNHDA, SQIVND (reference sequence). The chain's CDR3 is CASRAGGLSSYNEQFF. The DNA of the CDR3 is TGTGCCAGTAGAGCGGGGGGGTTAAGCTCCTACAATGAGCAGTTCTTC.

The rearrangement joins TRBV9 to TRBJ1-4; possibly TRBD1 for D (6 bases). CDR3 size: 16 residues. Trimming removed 3 bases at V and 4 bases at J, with 16 bases between. Germline CDR1 reads SGDLS; CDR2 reads YYNGEE. The CDR3 DNA follows: TGTGCCAGCAGCGCTCGGCAGGGGAGAAATAATGAAAAACTGTTTTTT. This translates into CASSARQGRNNEKLFF.

Only a few counts were recorded for this clone. This sequence joins TRBV7-9 and TRBJ2-5; D gene ambiguous. Germline CDR1 is SEHNR and CDR2 is FQNEAQ (reference sequence). The CDR3 length is 14 residues. Trimming took 4 bases from V and 2 from J, leaving 11 bases between them. The DNA of the CDR3 is TGTGCCAGCAGCTCCATAGCCGTTCAAGAGACCCAGTACTTC. This sequence encodes CASSSIAVQETQYF.

The chain carries TRBV7-8 and TRBJ2-7, with 9 bases identical to TRBD1. Germline values: CDR1 SGHVS, CDR2 FQNEAQ. The CDR3 consists of 15 residues. V lost 5 bases to trimming and J lost 6 bases; unmatched junction nucleotides: 11. The CDR3 DNA reads as TGTGCCAGCAGCCCCTGGACAGGGGAATCCCCCGAGCAGTACTTC. Translating gives CASSPWTGESPEQYF.

This clone appeared once. V usage is TRBV23-1 and J usage is TRBJ2-7, with unresolved D. TRBV23-1 is treated as an ORF (open reading frame) with a function not yet certain. V was trimmed by 6 bases and J by 4 bases, leaving 7 bases between them. The CDR3 has 11 residues. The CDR3 reads CASSQKYEQYF. The CDR3 bases are TGCGCCAGCAGCCAGAAGTACGAGCAGTACTTC.

Comment on this clone: One end of the junction does not line up with germline, which may come from a read error. The chain employs TRBV7-7 and TRBJ2-3, with a possible D match to TRBD2 (7 bases). CDR1 and CDR2 (germline): SSHAT, FNYEAQ (reference sequence). The CDR3 runs 15 residues. The chain's CDR3 is CASSYRRGLTDTQYF. CDR3 nucleotides: TGTGCTAGCAGCTATAGGCGGGGGCTTACAGATACGCAGTATTTT.

The genes are TRBV2 and TRBJ1-5, with TRBD1 as a possible D gene (5 bases). Trimming left V 6 bases short and J 2 bases short, with 14 bases between. The length of the CDR3 is 15 residues. CDR1 and CDR2 (germline): SNHLY, FYNNEI. As DNA, the CDR3 is TGTGCCAGCAGAGAAAGACAGATGGGCAATCAGCCCCAGCATTTT. It is translated as CASRERQMGNQPQHF.

The rearrangement uses TRBV4-2 and TRBJ2-3, with 11 bases matching TRBD2. There are 17 residues in the CDR3. V was clipped by 0 bases and J by 5 bases; unmatched bases: 7. Germline CDR1 LGHNA, CDR2 YNFKEQ. The CDR3 sequence is CASSQDVVAGGLDTQYF. The CDR3 DNA reads TGTGCCAGCAGCCAAGATGTGGTAGCGGGGGGGCTAGATACGCAGTATTTT.

This clone came up once. V gene TRBV9 combines with J gene TRBJ2-1; TRBD1 is a possible D gene (6 bases). The V gene lost 4 bases and the J gene lost 6 bases, with 20 bases spanning the gap. Germline V CDR1 and CDR2: SGDLS, YYNGEE. The CDR3 runs 16 residues. CDR3 in DNA: TGTGCCAGCAGCCCCCCCCCACAGGGCCGCCGCAATGAGCAGTTCTTC. It specifies CASSPPPQGRRNEQFF.

This rearrangement joins TRBV1 to TRBJ2-7; TRBD1 is the table's D call, not checked against the DNA. TRBV1 is designated a pseudogene. The CDR3 contains 15 residues. CDR3 DNA: TGCACCAGCAGCCAAGAAAAGGGACAGAATTACGAGCAGTACTTC. It is translated as CTSSQEKGQNYEQYF.

This sequence joins TRBV7-2 and TRBJ2-3; 11 bases align to TRBD2. The CDR3 is made up of 14 amino acids. Germline lookup yields CDR1 SGHTA and CDR2 FQGNSA. V was clipped by 4 bases and J by 8 bases; unmatched bases: 5. CDR3 protein: CASSSGLAVGTQYF. CDR3 sequence (DNA): TGTGCCAGCAGCTCGGGACTAGCGGTGGGTACGCAGTATTTT. Supplemented by reference TRBV7-2 and TRBJ2-3, the full variable domain reads GAGVSQSPSNKVTEKGKDVELRCDPISGHTALYWYRQSLGQGLEFLIYFQGNSAPDKSGLPSDRFSAERTGGSVSTLTIQRTQQEDSAVYLCASSSGLAVGTQYFGPGTRLTVL.

This chain links TRBV29-1 with TRBJ1-2; TRBD1 aligns across 8 bases. Germline V gene data show CDR1 as SQVTM and CDR2 as ANQGSEA. J gave up 3 bases and V 2 bases, and 8 bases lay outside the gene matches. The CDR3 extends over 15 amino acids. CDR3 DNA: TGCAGCGTTGAAAAGGGGCAGGGGGCCGACTATGGCTACACCTTC. It encodes CSVEKGQGADYGYTF.

This chain uses TRBV5-1 with TRBJ1-2; D possibly corresponds to TRBD1 (6 bases). Trimming cost V 0 bases and J 4 bases, with 16 bases left between them. Germline V gene sequence: CDR1 SGHRS, CDR2 YFSETQ. The CDR3 extends over 16 amino acids. The CDR3 protein is CASSLASPGAPYGYTF. For the CDR3, the DNA is TGCGCCAGCAGCTTGGCAAGTCCAGGGGCTCCCTATGGCTACACCTTC.

The chain combines TRBV5-8 with TRBJ2-3; D perhaps matches TRBD2 (6 bases). The germline V gene encodes CDR1 SGHTS and CDR2 YDEGEE. The CDR3 is made up of 15 amino acids. V was shortened by 4 bases and J by 6 bases, with 18 bases between the two germline ends. CDR3 residues: CASSRLAKVGDTQYF. The CDR3 bases are TGTGCCAGCAGCCGCCTAGCGAAGGTGGGCGATACGCAGTATTTT.

V usage is TRBV21-1 and J usage is TRBJ1-5. TRBV21-1 is given as a pseudogene. This CDR3 spans 14 amino acids. The CDR3 loop is CASSKQSGNQPQHF. DNA of the CDR3: TGTGCCAGCAGCAAACAGAGCGGCAATCAGCCCCAGCATTTT.

V is TRBV30 and J is TRBJ2-7; a possible D gene is TRBD2 (8 bases). The CDR3 is 18 amino acids. Trimming shortened V by 4 bases and J by 1 base, and 26 bases separated the two germline ends. Germline CDR1 and CDR2: GTSNPN and SVGIG (reference sequence). In DNA, the CDR3 is TGTGCCTGGATTGTCACGGGACAGCGAGCGGGGGAGTCCTACGAGCAGTACTTC. Protein product: CAWIVTGQRAGESYEQYF.

CDR3 sequence (DNA): TGTGCCAGCAGCTTAATTGCGACAGTGGGATTGTACAATGAGCAGTTCTTC. This codes for CASSLIATVGLYNEQFF. This chain links TRBV7-2 with TRBJ2-1; D possibly corresponds to TRBD1 (5 bases). Germline V gene data show CDR1 as SGHTA and CDR2 as FQGNSA. The length of the CDR3 is 17 residues. The V gene lost 2 bases and the J gene lost 4 bases, with 18 bases spanning the gap. Together with reference TRBV7-2 and TRBJ2-1, the CDR3 gives the full variable domain: GAGVSQSPSNKVTEKGKDVELRCDPISGHTALYWYRQSLGQGLEFLIYFQGNSAPDKSGLPSDRFSAERTGGSVSTLTIQRTQQEDSAVYLCASSLIATVGLYNEQFFGPGTRLTVL.